These 24 T cell receptor beta chains came from one sample sequenced in a study of vaccination and CD4 T cells after COVID-19. With the Oncomine TCR Beta short-read assay, DNA from cultured CD4+ T cells was sequenced. TCRdb re-called the PCR reads through MiXCR, storing one row per CDR3 protein. The sample has approximately 4,900 distinct CDR3 sequences, 42% seen once; the top ten hold about 43%. Treatment described: approximately 9-day PBMC culture with coronavirus spike peptide pools or control peptides (ViraFEST assay). Pre-COVID-19 pandemic sampling (2011-2018) yielded the unexposed donor's CD4+ T cells. Which antigens these TCRs recognize remains unknown. Material: CD4+ T cells from blood, cultured in vitro. These receptors all stem from a human donor in good health.

This chain uses TRBV19 with TRBJ1-1; tentatively, D is TRBD1 (6 bases). Trimming stripped 2 bases from V and 2 bases from J, with 9 bases between. The CDR3 has 14 amino acids. Germline-derived CDR1 and CDR2 are LNHDA and SQIVND (reference sequence). This CDR3 reads CASSIIGTNTEAFF. The CDR3 nucleotides read TGTGCCAGTAGTATAATAGGGACAAACACTGAAGCTTTCTTT.

In its sample, this clonotype was seen a few times. This chain uses TRBV12-3 or TRBV12-4 with TRBJ2-5; TRBD2 matches at 7 bases. The CDR3 totals 17 residues. J lost 3 bases, V lost 6 bases, and 16 bases had no gene match. The CDR3 reads CASRTTGGGVYEETQYF. In nucleotides, the CDR3 is TGTGCCAGCAGAACTACCGGTGGGGGGGTCTATGAAGAGACCCAGTACTTC.

CDR3: CASSFESVGMFF. In nucleotides, the CDR3 is TGTGCCAGCAGCTTTGAATCCGTGGGAATGTTTTTT. The J gene is TRBJ1-4, the V gene TRBV7-9; D is unresolved. The CDR3 sequence is 12 residues long. CDR1 and CDR2 (germline): SEHNR, FQNEAQ (reference sequence). The V gene lost 3 bases and the J gene lost 15 bases, with 14 bases spanning the gap. Using reference TRBV7-9 and TRBJ1-4 for the parts outside the CDR3, the full variable domain is DTGVSQNPRHKITKRGQNVTFRCDPISEHNRLYWYRQTLGQGPEFLTYFQNEAQLEKSRLLSDRFSAERPKGSFSTLEIQRTEQGDSAMYLCASSFESVGMFFGSGTQLSVL.

This clonotype was recorded a few times. The chain carries TRBV6-1 and TRBJ1-5; 8 nucleotides agree with TRBD1. The CDR3 sequence is 15 residues long. V trimming: 4 bases; J trimming: 7 bases; junction bases outside the gene matches: 9. The germline V gene encodes CDR1 MNHNS and CDR2 SASEGT. The CDR3: CASSGLGQGGQPQHF. In nucleotides, the CDR3 is TGTGCCAGCAGTGGCCTTGGACAGGGAGGGCAGCCCCAGCATTTT.

This clonotype occurred a few times. The CDR3 sequence: CASNPGQGLTGANVLTF. CDR3 nucleotide sequence: TGTGCCAGCAACCCGGGACAGGGCTTAACTGGGGCCAACGTCCTGACTTTC. The chain combines TRBV27 with TRBJ2-6, with 9 bases that match TRBD1. This CDR3 contains 17 residues. Germline lookup yields CDR1 MNHEY and CDR2 SMNVEV (reference sequence). Unmatched junction bases numbered 9, after V lost 7 bases and J lost 2 bases.

The chain has TRBV6-1 and TRBJ1-6; D remains unclear. Germline values: CDR1 MNHNS, CDR2 SASEGT. The CDR3 has 15 amino acids. V shed 7 bases and J shed 8 bases, with 18 bases lying between them. The CDR3 DNA sequence: TGTGCCAGCACCCTAGAGGGCAGAGGCTATTCACCCCTCCACTTT. It yields the protein CASTLEGRGYSPLHF.

V and J are TRBV27 and TRBJ1-6; no clear D gene. There are 14 residues in the CDR3. Trimming removed 2 bases at V and 10 bases at J, with 12 bases between. Germline V gene sequence: CDR1 MNHEY, CDR2 SMNVEV (reference sequence). The CDR3 nucleotides read TGTGCCAGCAGTTTAGGAGGAATGGAATCACCCCTCCACTTT. Translating gives CASSLGGMESPLHF.

This rearrangement joins TRBV20-1 to TRBJ2-3; D uncertain. V shed 0 bases and J shed 11 bases, with 18 bases lying between them. This CDR3 has 14 amino acids. From germline, CDR1 is DFQATT and CDR2 SNEGSKA (reference sequence). Here the CDR3 DNA reads TGCAGTGCTAGAGAATTGCTCCCTTTCAGAGGGCAGTATTTT. It translates to CSARELLPFRGQYF.

The chain is built from TRBV9 and TRBJ1-5; D ambiguous. CDR1 and CDR2 from the germline V gene are SGDLS and YYNGEE. V was clipped by 4 bases and J by 7 bases, with 18 bases between them. The CDR3 totals 15 residues. CDR3 coding DNA: TGTGCCAGCAGCCCCGGAGAGGACCGTTCCCAGCCCCAGCATTTT. It specifies CASSPGEDRSQPQHF.

This clonotype was observed a few times. The chain employs TRBV11-2 and TRBJ1-2; D gene uncertain. The V end lost 1 base, the J end lost 8 bases, and 5 bases lay between the germline ends. The CDR3 extends over 11 amino acids. Germline V gene data show CDR1 as SGHAT and CDR2 as FQNNGV. DNA of the CDR3: TGTGCCAGCAGCTTAGGAAAAGGCTACACCTTC. It specifies CASSLGKGYTF.

This clonotype was observed a handful of times. The V call is TRBV7-2, the J call TRBJ1-2; D is ambiguous. V was trimmed by 5 bases and J by 8 bases, leaving 12 bases between them. The CDR3 runs to 12 residues. The germline V gene encodes CDR1 SGHTA and CDR2 FQGNSA. The DNA of the CDR3 is TGTGCCAGCAGCCTCCTACGAGTCGGCTACACCTTC. Translating it yields CASSLLRVGYTF.

The chain employs TRBV12-3 or TRBV12-4 and TRBJ2-1; TRBD1 agrees at 8 bases. The CDR3 contains 14 residues. V dropped 6 bases and J dropped 9; count of bases not matched to a gene: 10. The CDR3 spells CASRIGQGEIEQFF. The CDR3 DNA follows: TGTGCCAGCAGGATAGGACAGGGAGAAATTGAGCAGTTCTTC.

In this sample, this clonotype turned up a few times. This chain links TRBV5-1 with TRBJ1-1; D call uncertain. Trimming took off 1 base at V and 4 bases at J, with 17 bases between the two ends. This CDR3 comprises 16 residues. Germline values: CDR1 SGHRS, CDR2 YFSETQ. Here the CDR3 reads CASSLFSGRTGTEAFF. Here the CDR3 DNA reads TGCGCCAGCAGCTTGTTCTCCGGTAGGACGGGCACTGAAGCTTTCTTT.

The chain couples TRBV20-1 to TRBJ1-5; a weak D match, TRBD1 (5 bases). Germline CDR1 is DFQATT and CDR2 is SNEGSKA (reference sequence). This CDR3 has 13 amino acids. Trimming took off 3 bases at V and 6 bases at J, with 12 bases between the two ends. The CDR3 bases are TGCAGTGCTAGCCAGTCAGGGATTCAGCCCCAGCATTTT. Its protein is CSASQSGIQPQHF.

A single count supports this clonotype. The chain links TRBV6-1 to TRBJ1-5, with 7 bases identical to TRBD1. Germline V gives CDR1 MNHNS, CDR2 SASEGT. V was clipped by 7 bases and J by 3 bases; unmatched bases: 6. This CDR3 contains 14 residues. CDR3 nucleotide sequence: TGTGCCAGCATGACCGGACAGGACAATCAGCCCCAGCATTTT. It translates to CASMTGQDNQPQHF.

This clonotype was found a few times. The chain combines TRBV6-5 with TRBJ1-1, with 10 positions matching TRBD1. The CDR3 extends over 17 amino acids. Germline CDR1 reads MNHEY; CDR2 reads SVGAGI. Trimming took 0 bases from V and 5 from J; bases not matched to a gene: 9. CDR3 in DNA: TGTGCCAGCAGTTACTCAAGAGACAGGGGGCAGGGGACTGAAGCTTTCTTT. Protein sequence: CASSYSRDRGQGTEAFF.

The rearrangement joins TRBV12-3 or TRBV12-4 to TRBJ2-7; D unresolved. The CDR3 loop spans 13 amino acids. Trimming removed 6 bases at V and 6 bases at J, with 15 bases between. The CDR3 coding sequence is TGTGCCAGCAGCAACTTCCGCGAAGGCGAGCAGTACTTC. Amino acid sequence: CASSNFREGEQYF.

This chain uses TRBV7-3 with TRBJ2-3; TRBD1 might be the D (6 bases). This CDR3 contains 16 residues. CDR1 and CDR2 (germline): SGHTA, FQGTGA. V lost 5 bases and J 0 bases, leaving 15 bases between the germline ends. This CDR3 reads CASSETGATSTDTQYF. CDR3 nucleotides: TGTGCCAGCAGCGAGACAGGAGCCACTAGCACAGATACGCAGTATTTT. The full variable domain, with the rest looked up from reference TRBV7-3 and TRBJ2-3, is GAGVSQTPSNKVTEKGKYVELRCDPISGHTALYWYRQSLGQGPEFLIYFQGTGAADDSGLPNDRFFAVRPEGSVSTLKIQRTERGDSAVYLCASSETGATSTDTQYFGPGTRLTVL.

This clonotype is a singleton in its sample. The V and J genes are TRBV20-1 and TRBJ1-4, with a tentative D call TRBD1 (6 bases). From germline, CDR1 is DFQATT and CDR2 SNEGSKA (reference sequence). The CDR3 length is 16 residues. V lost 0 bases and J 7 bases, leaving 18 bases between the germline ends. CDR3 sequence (DNA): TGCAGTGCTAGAGAGAGGGGGGGGACTAGTTTTGAAAAACTGTTTTTT. Its protein product is CSARERGGTSFEKLFF.

J is TRBJ1-2 and V is TRBV30; possible D gene TRBD1, 6 bases. The CDR3 has 12 residues. The V gene lost 8 bases and the J gene lost 2 bases, with 12 bases spanning the gap. Germline CDR1 GTSNPN, CDR2 SVGIG (reference sequence). The CDR3 region has the DNA TGTGCCGGAAAGACAGGAAACTATGGCTACACCTTC. Amino acid sequence: CAGKTGNYGYTF.

The rearrangement links TRBV27 to TRBJ1-5, with D possibly being TRBD1 (5 bases). The CDR3 is 14 residues long. With 5 bases removed from V and 3 bases from J, the gap between germline ends came to 11 bases. Germline CDR1 MNHEY, CDR2 SMNVEV (reference sequence). The CDR3: CASSRPGLNQPQHF. In nucleotides, the CDR3 is TGTGCCAGCAGTCGGCCGGGACTCAATCAGCCCCAGCATTTT.

The chain links TRBV5-1 to TRBJ2-1, with a tentative D call TRBD2 (5 bases). The CDR3 is made up of 13 amino acids. Trimming removed 4 bases from V and 9 bases from J, with 14 bases in between. Germline V CDR1 and CDR2: SGHRS, YFSETQ. As DNA, the CDR3 is TGCGCCAGCAGCGGGCGGACTTTTCCTGAGCAGTTCTTC. Amino acids: CASSGRTFPEQFF.

V and J are TRBV4-1 and TRBJ1-2; D not certain. The ends were cut back, 0 bases at V and 13 bases at J, with 12 bases in the middle. The length of the CDR3 is 12 residues. The V gene's germline CDR1 is MGHRA and CDR2 YSYEKL. The CDR3 sequence is CASSQDKEVGTF. The CDR3 DNA is TGCGCCAGCAGCCAAGACAAGGAGGTAGGCACCTTC.

The chain has TRBV15 and TRBJ2-1, with 10 bases matching TRBD1. The CDR3 runs to 14 residues. After removal of 8 bases from V and 7 bases from J, the junction contained 8 bases not matched to a gene. Germline CDR1 is LNHNV and CDR2 is YYDKDF (reference sequence). CDR3 in DNA: TGTGCCACCGGCGCGGGACAGGGGACGAATGAGCAGTTCTTC. Its translation: CATGAGQGTNEQFF.